Following are 4 T cell receptor beta chains from one sample sequenced in a study of T cells in Graves' hyperthyroidism and ophthalmopathy. TCR beta CDR3 regions were amplified from RNA. During a first-round RT-PCR of the TCR CDR3, the HTBI primer set was used. TCRdb re-called the multiplex PCR reads with MiXCR, one entry per CDR3 protein. The data hold a few hundred thousand distinct CDR3 sequences, with roughly 13% observed a single time. The sample taken for sequencing was blood. The receptor set was obtained from a woman aged 40 to 49 with Graves' ophthalmopathy.

This clonotype was picked up many times. J is TRBJ1-2 and V is TRBV2; D is perhaps TRBD1 (5 bases). V dropped 11 bases and J dropped 1 base, with 11 bases sitting between them. CDR3 size: 12 residues. Looked up from germline, CDR1 is SNHLY and CDR2 is FYNNEI. CDR3 sequence: CAFQGFNYGYTF. CDR3 nucleotide sequence: TGTGCCTTCCAGGGATTTAACTATGGCTACACCTTC. The complete variable domain, with remaining parts taken from reference TRBV2 and TRBJ1-2, reads EPEVTQTPSHQVTQMGQEVILRCVPISNHLYFYWYRQILGQKVEFLVSFYNNEISEKSEIFDDQFSVERPDGSNFTLKIRSTKLEDSAMYFCAFQGFNYGYTFGSGTRLTVV.

This clonotype was counted a few times. This chain connects TRBV20-1 to TRBJ1-2, with D unclear. V lost 3 bases and J 0 bases, leaving 8 bases between the germline ends. The CDR3 runs 13 residues. Germline-derived CDR1 and CDR2 are DFQATT and SNEGSKA (reference sequence). The CDR3 reads CSASDKSNYGYTF. In DNA, the CDR3 is TGCAGTGCTAGTGATAAGTCTAACTATGGCTACACCTTC.

The rearrangement joins TRBV19 to TRBJ2-1, with TRBD2 identical over 15 bases. The V gene's germline CDR1 is LNHDA and CDR2 SQIVND (reference sequence). The CDR3 totals 17 residues. Trimming removed 5 bases from V and 4 bases from J; junction bases left unmatched: 6. The chain's CDR3 is CASSVGLAGGLYNEQFF. In DNA, the CDR3 is TGTGCCAGTAGTGTTGGACTAGCGGGGGGGCTGTACAATGAGCAGTTCTTC.

In its sample, this clonotype was seen a few times. The chain uses TRBV27 and TRBJ2-2; a possible D gene is TRBD2 (6 bases). This CDR3 is built from 13 residues. Trimming removed 0 bases at V and 13 bases at J, with 12 bases between. Germline loops: CDR1 MNHEY, CDR2 SMNVEV (reference sequence). Written as DNA, the CDR3 is TGTGCCAGCAGTTTATCGGGGTCGCGGGGGCTGTTTTTT. Translating it yields CASSLSGSRGLFF.